These T cell receptor beta chains were read from a single sample in a study of T-cell memory formation after mild COVID-19. MiXCR, applied by TCRdb to the 5' RACE reads, yields one record per CDR3 protein. Among a few hundred thousand distinct CDR3 sequences listed, 20% to 25% were seen once. Specimen: PBMCs or a T cell subset sorted from them (not recorded which). The receptors stem from a young man who had mild COVID-19 (a few samples of this study predate the infection). Cell type and time point are not known. Both conserved end residues are part of each CDR3. Each record gives: clone size, V gene, D gene, J gene, CDR3 protein, CDR3 DNA. The D gene is left open where the match is weak. Not all rows give a size; the values are once, few, many and, for expanded clones, a class.

>few|TRBV25-1|TRBD2|TRBJ2-5
CASSELHSGGETQYF
TGTGCCAGCAGTGAACTTCATAGCGGGGGAGAGACCCAGTACTTC
>many|TRBV20-1|-|TRBJ1-4
CSAMGRGNEKLFF
TGCAGTGCTATGGGACGGGGGAATGAAAAACTGTTTTTT
>-|TRBV7-9|TRBD2|TRBJ2-4
CASSRLAGKQNIQYF
TGTGCCAGCAGCCGACTAGCGGGAAAGCAAAACATTCAGTACTTC
>-|TRBV6-2/TRBV6-3|TRBD2|TRBJ2-1
CASSGTSWSAEQFF
TGTGCCAGCAGCGGGACTAGTTGGTCGGCTGAGCAGTTCTTC
>-|TRBV7-9|-|TRBJ1-2
CASSSTRTALYYGYTF
TGTGCCAGCAGCTCTACGCGGACAGCCCTATATTACGGCTACACCTTC
>few|TRBV24-1|-|TRBJ2-5
CATSERGDTQETQYF
TGTGCCACCAGTGAACGGGGGGACACCCAAGAGACCCAGTACTTC
>many|TRBV20-1|TRBD2|TRBJ2-4
CSARASSGDWNIQYF
TGCAGTGCTAGAGCGTCTAGCGGGGACTGGAACATTCAGTACTTC
>few|TRBV5-1|TRBD1|TRBJ2-1
CASSWDRSNEQFF
TGCGCCAGCAGCTGGGACAGGAGCAATGAGCAGTTCTTC
>-|TRBV12-5|-|TRBJ1-1
CASGLEPNTEAFF
TGTGCTAGTGGCCTGGAACCGAACACTGAAGCTTTCTTT
>few|TRBV7-9|TRBD2|TRBJ2-5
CASSPRGAGFQETQYF
TGTGCCAGCAGCCCCCGGGGAGCGGGGTTCCAAGAGACCCAGTACTTC
>-|TRBV20-1|TRBD1|TRBJ2-3
CSAIGGQGRTDTQYF
TGCAGTGCCATCGGGGGACAGGGACGCACAGATACGCAGTATTTT
>-|TRBV6-5|TRBD1|TRBJ1-1
CASRFYRGENVEAFF
TGTGCCAGCAGATTTTACAGGGGGGAAAATGTAGAAGCTTTCTTT
>few|TRBV15|-|TRBJ1-2
CATSDTWRYGYTF
TGTGCCACCAGCGACACCTGGAGGTATGGCTACACCTTC
>-|TRBV6-5|-|TRBJ1-1
CASGTPTGTLNTEAFF
TGTGCCAGCGGAACACCAACCGGGACACTGAACACTGAAGCTTTCTTT